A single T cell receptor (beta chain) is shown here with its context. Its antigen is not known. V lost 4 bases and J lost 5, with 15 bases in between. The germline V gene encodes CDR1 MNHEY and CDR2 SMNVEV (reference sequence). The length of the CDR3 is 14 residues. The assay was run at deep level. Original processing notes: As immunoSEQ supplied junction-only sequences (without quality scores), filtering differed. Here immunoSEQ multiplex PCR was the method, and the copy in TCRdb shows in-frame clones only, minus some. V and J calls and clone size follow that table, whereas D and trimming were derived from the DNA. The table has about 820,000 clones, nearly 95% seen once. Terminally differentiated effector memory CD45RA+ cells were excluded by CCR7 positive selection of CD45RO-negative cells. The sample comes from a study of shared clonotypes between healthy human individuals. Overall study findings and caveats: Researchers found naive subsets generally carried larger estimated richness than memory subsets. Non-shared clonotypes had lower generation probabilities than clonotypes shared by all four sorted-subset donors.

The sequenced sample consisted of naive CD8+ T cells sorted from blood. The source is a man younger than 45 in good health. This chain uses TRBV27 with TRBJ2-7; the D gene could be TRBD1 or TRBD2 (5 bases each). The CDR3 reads CASSSSWGKNEQYF. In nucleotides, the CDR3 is TGTGCCAGCAGTTCCTCGTGGGGGAAGAACGAGCAGTACTTC.